This TCR beta chain came from a study of cytomegalovirus exposure and HLA in healthy donors. Findings and limits, study-wide: Cytomegalovirus association was assigned to about 150 TCR beta chains. CMV antigen specificity of a few CMV-associated chains was confirmed in vitro.

Sequenced by immunoSEQ multiplex PCR; TCRdb stores in-frame clones only, minus some. The sample lists approximately 210,000 clones, around 90% occurring once. It was the approximately 120-subject validation cohort, separate from the roughly 700-subject first cohort, to which the donors belonged. The ends were cut back, 2 bases at V and 4 bases at J, with 8 bases in the middle. Germline assignment: CDR1 MDHEN and CDR2 SYDVKM. The CDR3 covers 13 residues. Remarks on this clone: Its antigen remains unidentified.

Sequencing was done on a sample of PBMCs. The chain recombines TRBV28 with TRBJ1-2, with D possibly TRBD1 on 5 matching bases. The origin of this receptor is a woman aged 18-29 years in good health and CMV-seronegative. The CDR3 spells CASSLTGSYGYTF. Written as DNA, the CDR3 is TGTGCCAGCAGTTTAACAGGTAGCTATGGCTACACCTTC.